One sample yielded the 13 T cell receptor beta chains listed below, sequenced in a study of blood T cell repertoires in COVID-19. Produced via immunoSEQ multiplex PCR; TCRdb's table is partial and in-frame only. The sample shows some 170,000 clones, more than 75% of them seen only once. Sample: peripheral blood. These receptors were taken from a man between 40 and 49 years old with acute or convalescent COVID-19.

The chain has TRBV19 and TRBJ2-1, with a weak D call TRBD2 (6 bases). In germline, CDR1 is LNHDA, CDR2 SQIVND (reference sequence). V gave up 3 bases and J gave up 0 bases, with 9 bases separating them. The CDR3 sequence is 15 residues long. This chain's CDR3 is CASSMEGLSYNEQFF. Here the CDR3 DNA reads TGTGCCAGTAGTATGGAGGGACTCTCCTACAATGAGCAGTTCTTC.

The rearrangement links TRBV2 to TRBJ2-3; 8 bases map to TRBD2. The CDR3 length is 14 residues. V was clipped by 5 bases and J by 4 bases; unmatched bases: 5. Per the germline V gene, CDR1 is SNHLY and CDR2 is FYNNEI. CDR3 in DNA: TGTGCCAGCAGTCGGGGGGGGATCGCAGATACGCAGTATTTT. Protein: CASSRGGIADTQYF.

This clone appeared a single time. The chain is built from TRBV7-8 and TRBJ2-7, with 10 bases identical to TRBD2. This CDR3 comprises 13 residues. The V segment lost 2 bases and the J segment 6 bases; nucleotides outside the gene matches: 1. Germline V gene sequence: CDR1 SGHVS, CDR2 FQNEAQ. In nucleotides, the CDR3 is TGTGCCAGCAGCTTATTAGCGGGGGGCGAGCAGTACTTC. This gives the protein CASSLLAGGEQYF.

The chain has TRBV6-2 or TRBV6-3 and TRBJ2-1; D might be TRBD2 (5 bases). This CDR3 is 17 amino acids long. V lost 0 bases and J lost 8, with 20 bases in between. Germline V gene data show CDR1 as MNHEY and CDR2 as SVGEGT. The CDR3 DNA reads TGTGCCAGCAGTTACTCGAGAGGGCCCGAAGGTAGCTATGAGCAGTTCTTC. The encoded protein is CASSYSRGPEGSYEQFF.

The rearrangement links TRBV7-8 to TRBJ1-6; tentative D call: TRBD1 (6 bases). Per germline, CDR1 SGHVS and CDR2 FQNEAQ. V was clipped by 5 bases and J by 5 bases, with 13 bases between them. The CDR3 covers 15 residues. CDR3 DNA sequence: TGTGCCAGCAGCGAAACGACAGGTGATAATTCACCCCTCCACTTT. Its protein is CASSETTGDNSPLHF. Looking up the rest from reference TRBV7-8 and TRBJ1-6 gives the full variable domain: GAGVSQSPRYKVAKRGQDVALRCDPISGHVSLFWYQQALGQGPEFLTYFQNEAQLDKSGLPSDRFFAERPEGSVSTLKIQRTQQEDSAVYLCASSETTGDNSPLHFGNGTRLTVT.

This CDR3 reads CASSVQSTGELFF. For the CDR3, the DNA is TGTGCCAGCAGCGTACAGTCCACCGGGGAGCTGTTTTTT. This chain joins TRBV9 and TRBJ2-2, with unresolved D. In germline, CDR1 is SGDLS, CDR2 YYNGEE. V lost 1 base and J 4 bases, leaving 5 bases between the germline ends. This CDR3 comprises 13 residues. Supplemented by reference TRBV9 and TRBJ2-2, the full variable domain reads DSGVTQTPKHLITATGQRVTLRCSPRSGDLSVYWYQQSLDQGLQFLIQYYNGEERAKGNILERFSAQQFPDLHSELNLSSLELGDSALYFCASSVQSTGELFFGEGSRLTVL.

This chain links TRBV5-4 with TRBJ1-1; D not certain. Trimming pared 4 bases from V and 1 base from J, leaving 8 bases between. Germline CDR1 is SGHNT and CDR2 is YYREEE (reference sequence). The length of the CDR3 is 13 residues. The CDR3 DNA is TGTGCCAGCAGCGGCCCGTCGAACACTGAAGCTTTCTTT. It yields the protein CASSGPSNTEAFF.

The chain has TRBV5-8 and TRBJ2-3; D is unresolved. With 5 bases removed from V and 1 base from J, the gap between germline ends came to 14 bases. The CDR3 runs 15 residues. Germline CDR1 is SGHTS and CDR2 is YDEGEE. CDR3 sequence reads: CASRYGPQGTDTQYF. The DNA for the CDR3 is TGTGCCAGCAGGTATGGGCCCCAGGGCACAGATACGCAGTATTTT.

The genes are TRBV5-6 and TRBJ2-1; TRBD2 matches 7 bases. The V and J ends lost 4 bases and 0 bases, in that order; junction bases with no gene match: 7. From germline, CDR1 is SGHDT and CDR2 YYEEEE. This CDR3 is 16 amino acids long. CDR3 nucleotides: TGTGCCAGCAGCACCCTCCTAGCGGACTCCTACAATGAGCAGTTCTTC. Its translation: CASSTLLADSYNEQFF.

The V call is TRBV25-1, the J call TRBJ1-2, with 7 bases lining up with TRBD1. The CDR3 spans 14 residues. Germline-derived CDR1 and CDR2 are MGHDK and SYGVNS. V lost 4 bases to trimming and J lost 3 bases; unmatched junction nucleotides: 5. The DNA for the CDR3 is TGTGCCAGCAGTGGGACAGGAGATTACTATGGCTACACCTTC. It encodes CASSGTGDYYGYTF.

J is TRBJ1-4 and V is TRBV30, with TRBD1 as a possible D gene (6 bases). Germline-derived CDR1 and CDR2 are GTSNPN and SVGIG (reference sequence). The CDR3 runs 15 residues. V was pared by 3 bases and J by 4 bases, with 15 bases between. CDR3 DNA sequence: TGTGCCTGGAGGGTTTCCGAGGGACATAATGAAAAACTGTTTTTT. Translated, it gives CAWRVSEGHNEKLFF.

The chain uses TRBV6-1 and TRBJ1-2; perhaps TRBD1 as D (6 bases). The CDR3 runs to 13 residues. Trimming shortened V by 3 bases and J by 4 bases, and 9 bases separated the two germline ends. Germline-derived CDR1 and CDR2 are MNHNS and SASEGT. CDR3 sequence (DNA): TGTGCCAGCAGTGACAGGGGCGGCTATGGCTACACCTTC. Protein product: CASSDRGGYGYTF.

This clone appeared a single time. CDR3 sequence (DNA): TGTGCCAGCAGCGTGACAGGGGTCGGAGGAGAGACCCAGTACTTC. Translating gives CASSVTGVGGETQYF. The chain carries TRBV7-3 and TRBJ2-5; 8 bases align to TRBD1. Germline V lookup: CDR1 SGHTA, CDR2 FQGTGA. J gave up 4 bases and V 5 bases, and 9 bases lay outside the gene matches. This CDR3 region has 15 residues.